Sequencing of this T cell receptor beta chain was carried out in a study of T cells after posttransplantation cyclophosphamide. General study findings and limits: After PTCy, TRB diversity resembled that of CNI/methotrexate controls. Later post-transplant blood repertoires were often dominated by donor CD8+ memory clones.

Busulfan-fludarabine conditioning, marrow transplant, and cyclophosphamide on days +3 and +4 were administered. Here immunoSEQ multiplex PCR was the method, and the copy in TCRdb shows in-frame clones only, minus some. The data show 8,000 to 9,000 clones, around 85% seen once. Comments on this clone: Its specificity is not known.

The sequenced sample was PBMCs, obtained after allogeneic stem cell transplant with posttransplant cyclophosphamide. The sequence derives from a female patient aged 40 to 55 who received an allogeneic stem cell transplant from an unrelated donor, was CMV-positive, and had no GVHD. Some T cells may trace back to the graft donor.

The CDR3 loop is CASSLGPGVNEQFF. Here the CDR3 DNA reads TGTGCCAGCAGCTTAGGTCCGGGTGTCAATGAGCAGTTCTTC. The chain uses TRBV11-1 and TRBJ2-1, with D hard to call. The germline V gene has CDR1 SGHAT and CDR2 FQDESV (reference sequence). The CDR3 is 14 amino acids. V was cut by 1 base and J by 6 bases, with 10 bases left in between.